Sequencing of this T cell receptor (beta chain) was carried out in a study of CD8 T cells in Susac syndrome (dated by TCRdb to about 2019). At the level of the whole study: Repertoire sequencing was used to test whether CD8+ T cell activation and differentiation in Susac syndrome was antigen driven.

Overall results and qualifications from the work: The number of individuals in the TCR sequencing and HLA analysis was acknowledged as relatively small.

RNA was extracted using the RNeasy kit, and roughly 0.5 to 1 ug of the RNA was reverse transcribed with random hexamers. TCR beta CDR3 regions were amplified with the immunoSEQ multiplex PCR assay covering 54 Vbeta and 13 Jbeta segments. PCR amplification bias was corrected by using a synthetic template baseline for primer optimization and computational correction. The paper's processing steps were these. Reads were annotated to V, D and J genes per IMGT and analyzed with immunoSEQ Analyzer, keeping only productive sequences. To calculate clonality, Shannon entropy was normalized by log2 of the number of productive unique sequences and then subtracted from one. Public and private clones were assessed among the 100 most prevalent clones of each patient and control. Susac-specific clones were defined as absent from healthy and MS cohorts, about 1,100 published viral clones and other ImmuneACCESS disease sequences. The public reads were quality trimmed at Q25 with fastp and then assembled into clones with MiXCR by TCRdb, keeping productive beta chains. All rows with the same CDR3 protein become a single entry with the most common DNA and genes. The V and J calls come from TCRdb's annotation, not from the publication. This sample has around 200,000 distinct CDR3 sequences in its table, and over 85% of those were observed once. Together, the top ten hold 0.1% of the sample.

Worth noting for this clonotype: There is no known antigen for this receptor. Base-call qualities are not available, and no considerably larger clone is one nucleotide away.

Peripheral blood CD8+ and CD4+ T cells from healthy donors, Susac syndrome patients and multiple sclerosis patients were profiled by high-throughput TCR beta sequencing. Healthy donors were included as age- and sex-matched controls. CD8+ TEMRA cells were enriched by FACS, while bulk CD8+ and CD4+ T cells were purified by magnetic negative isolation. Blood was drawn into EDTA tubes, processed within 24 hours, and PBMCs were isolated by density gradient centrifugation. PBMCs intended for TCR sequencing were cryopreserved in liquid nitrogen and thawed later in a water bath at 37 degrees C. The sorted or isolated CD4+, CD8+ and CD8+ TEMRA cells had a purity of 90% or higher. Sequenced sample: CD4+ T cells from PBMCs. The receptor comes from a human donor in good health.

The CDR3 sequence is CSAREPGLAHFSYNEQFF. The DNA is as follows: TGCAGTGCTAGAGAGCCGGGACTAGCTCACTTCTCCTACAATGAGCAGTTCTTC. The sequence links TRBV20-1 to TRBJ2-1; TRBD2 lines up with 9 middle nucleotides. The germline V and J ends show losses of 0 bases and 0 bases respectively, and no gene match explains 9 bases of the junction. The CDR3 contains 18 residues, cysteine and phenylalanine counted. Only the CDR3 DNA is retained, 54 bases long and in frame from the first base. CDR1 is given as DFQATT and CDR2 as SNEGSKA, both from the germline V gene (reference sequence).